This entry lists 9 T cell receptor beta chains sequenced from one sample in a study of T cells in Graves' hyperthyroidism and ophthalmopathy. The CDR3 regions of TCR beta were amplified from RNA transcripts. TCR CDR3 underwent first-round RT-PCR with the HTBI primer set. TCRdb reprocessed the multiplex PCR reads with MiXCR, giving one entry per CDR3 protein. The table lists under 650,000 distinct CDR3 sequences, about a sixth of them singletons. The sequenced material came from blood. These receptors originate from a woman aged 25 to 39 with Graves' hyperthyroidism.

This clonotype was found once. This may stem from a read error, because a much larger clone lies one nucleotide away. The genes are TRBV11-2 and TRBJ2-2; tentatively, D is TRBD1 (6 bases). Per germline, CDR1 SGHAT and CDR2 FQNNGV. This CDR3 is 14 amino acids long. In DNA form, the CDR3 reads TGTGCCAGCATCCGAGGACAGAACACCGAGGAGCTGTTTTTT. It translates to CASIRGQNTEELFF.

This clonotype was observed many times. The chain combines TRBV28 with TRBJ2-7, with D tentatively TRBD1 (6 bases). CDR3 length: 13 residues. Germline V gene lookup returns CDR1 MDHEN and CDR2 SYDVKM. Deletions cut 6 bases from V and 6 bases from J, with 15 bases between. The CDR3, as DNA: TGTGCCAGCAGGGACAGTCGACGTGCCGAGCAGTACTTC. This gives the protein CASRDSRRAEQYF.

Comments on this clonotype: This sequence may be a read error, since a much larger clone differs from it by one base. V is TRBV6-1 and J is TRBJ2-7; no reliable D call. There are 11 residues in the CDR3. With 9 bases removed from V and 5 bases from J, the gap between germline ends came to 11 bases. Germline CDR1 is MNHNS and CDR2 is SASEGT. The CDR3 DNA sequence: TGTGCCAGAAGGCAACTCAACGAGCAGTACTTC. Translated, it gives CARRQLNEQYF.

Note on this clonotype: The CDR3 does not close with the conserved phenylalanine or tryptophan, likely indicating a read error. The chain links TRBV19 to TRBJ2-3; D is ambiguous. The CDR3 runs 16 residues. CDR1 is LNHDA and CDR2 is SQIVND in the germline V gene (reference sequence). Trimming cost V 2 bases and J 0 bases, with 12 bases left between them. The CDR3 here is CASSISGSPSTDTQYS. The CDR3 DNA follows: TGTGCCAGTAGTATATCGGGTTCACCTAGCACAGATACGCAGTATTCT.

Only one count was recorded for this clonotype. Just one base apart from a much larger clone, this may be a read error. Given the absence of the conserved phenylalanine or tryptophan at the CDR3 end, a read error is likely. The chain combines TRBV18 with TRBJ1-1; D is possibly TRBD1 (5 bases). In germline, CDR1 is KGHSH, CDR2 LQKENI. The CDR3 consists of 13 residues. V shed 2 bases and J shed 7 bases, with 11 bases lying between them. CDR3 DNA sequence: TGTGCCAGCTCACCATTTGACAGAGATGAAGCTTTCTTG. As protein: CASSPFDRDEAFL.

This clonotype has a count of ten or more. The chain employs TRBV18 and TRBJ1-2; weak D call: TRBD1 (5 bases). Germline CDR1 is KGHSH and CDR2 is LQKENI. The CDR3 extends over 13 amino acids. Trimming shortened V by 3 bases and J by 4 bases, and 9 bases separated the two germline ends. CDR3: CASSPGQVYGYTF. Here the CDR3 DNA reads TGTGCCAGCTCACCGGGGCAGGTCTATGGCTACACCTTC.

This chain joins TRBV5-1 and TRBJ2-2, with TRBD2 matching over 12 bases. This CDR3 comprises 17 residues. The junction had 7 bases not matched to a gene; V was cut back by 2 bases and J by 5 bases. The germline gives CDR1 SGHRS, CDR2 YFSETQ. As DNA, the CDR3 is TGCGCCAGCAGCTTCCTAGCGGGAGGGCCACGGACCGGGGAGCTGTTTTTT. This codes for CASSFLAGGPRTGELFF. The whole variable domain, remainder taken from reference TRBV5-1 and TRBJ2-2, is KAGVTQTPRYLIKTRGQQVTLSCSPISGHRSVSWYQQTPGQGLQFLFEYFSETQRNKGNFPGRFSGRQFSNSRSEMNVSTLELGDSALYLCASSFLAGGPRTGELFFGEGSRLTVL.

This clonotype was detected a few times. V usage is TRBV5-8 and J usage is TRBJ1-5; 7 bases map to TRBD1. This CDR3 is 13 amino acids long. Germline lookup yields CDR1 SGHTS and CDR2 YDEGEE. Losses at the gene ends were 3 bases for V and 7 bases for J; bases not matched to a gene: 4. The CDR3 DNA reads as TGTGCCAGCAGCTCTGGACAGGTCCAGCCCCAGCATTTT. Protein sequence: CASSSGQVQPQHF.

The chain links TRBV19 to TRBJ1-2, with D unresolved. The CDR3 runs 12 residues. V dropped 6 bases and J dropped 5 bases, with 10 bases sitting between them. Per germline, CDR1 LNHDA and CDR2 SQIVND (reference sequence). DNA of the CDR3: TGTGCCAGTAGGAAGACGGGGTATGGCTACACCTTC. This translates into CASRKTGYGYTF.